Below, one T cell receptor beta chain is given with its context. The data were taken from a study of cytomegalovirus exposure and HLA in healthy donors. In the PCR, 60 Vbeta and 13 Jbeta primers were used. Sequencing was performed with immunoSEQ multiplex PCR; in TCRdb, only in-frame clones are kept and a portion is missing. Counted here are roughly 150,000 clones, approximately 83% occurring once; the ten biggest clones make up under 2%. The sequenced sample consisted of PBMCs. The sequence was collected from a woman aged 40 to 49 in good health and CMV-seronegative.

The CDR3 protein is CASSLAGGATFDYTF. The CDR3 DNA sequence: TGTGCCAGCAGTCTAGCAGGGGGAGCGACGTTCGACTACACCTTC. The V and J genes are TRBV27 and TRBJ1-2; TRBD1 matches at 7 bases. Germline CDR1 is MNHEY and CDR2 is SMNVEV (reference sequence). V lost 5 bases, J lost 10 bases, and 16 bases stayed unmatched. This CDR3 comprises 15 residues.